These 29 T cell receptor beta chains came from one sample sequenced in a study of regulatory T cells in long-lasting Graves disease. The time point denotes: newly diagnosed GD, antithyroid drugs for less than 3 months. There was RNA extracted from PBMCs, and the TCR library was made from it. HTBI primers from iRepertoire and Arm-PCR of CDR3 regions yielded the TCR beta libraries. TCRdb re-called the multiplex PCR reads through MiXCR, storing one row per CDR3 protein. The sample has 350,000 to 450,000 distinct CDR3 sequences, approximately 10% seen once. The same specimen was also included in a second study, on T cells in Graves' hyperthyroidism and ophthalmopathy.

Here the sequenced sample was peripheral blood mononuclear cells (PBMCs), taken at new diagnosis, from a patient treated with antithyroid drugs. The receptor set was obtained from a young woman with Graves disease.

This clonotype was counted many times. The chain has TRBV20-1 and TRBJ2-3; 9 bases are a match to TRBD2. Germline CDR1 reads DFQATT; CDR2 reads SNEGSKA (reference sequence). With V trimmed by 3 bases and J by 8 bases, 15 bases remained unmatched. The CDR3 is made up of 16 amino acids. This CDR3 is CSASRALAGSFGTQYF. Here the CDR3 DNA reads TGCAGTGCTAGCAGAGCACTAGCGGGTAGTTTTGGTACGCAGTATTTT.

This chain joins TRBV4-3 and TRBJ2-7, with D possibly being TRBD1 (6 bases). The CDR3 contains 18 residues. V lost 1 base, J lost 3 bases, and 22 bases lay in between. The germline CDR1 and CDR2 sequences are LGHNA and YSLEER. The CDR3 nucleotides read TGCGCCAGCAGCCAAGGCCGAAACCAACAGGGTCTGGTCTACGAGCAGTACTTC. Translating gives CASSQGRNQQGLVYEQYF.

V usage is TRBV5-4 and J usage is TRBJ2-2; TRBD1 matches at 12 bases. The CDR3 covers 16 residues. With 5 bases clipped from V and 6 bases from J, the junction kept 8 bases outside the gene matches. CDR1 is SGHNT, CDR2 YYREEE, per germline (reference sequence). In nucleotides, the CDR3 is TGTGCCAGCAGTCGTCCGGGACAGGGGGCTGCCGGGGAGCTGTTTTTT. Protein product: CASSRPGQGAAGELFF.

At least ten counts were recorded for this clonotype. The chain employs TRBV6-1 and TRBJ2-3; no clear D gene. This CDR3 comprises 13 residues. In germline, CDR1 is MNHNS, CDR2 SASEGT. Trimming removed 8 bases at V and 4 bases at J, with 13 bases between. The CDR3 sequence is CASSLWSSDTQYF. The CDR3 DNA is TGTGCCAGCTCTTTGTGGTCCTCAGATACGCAGTATTTT.

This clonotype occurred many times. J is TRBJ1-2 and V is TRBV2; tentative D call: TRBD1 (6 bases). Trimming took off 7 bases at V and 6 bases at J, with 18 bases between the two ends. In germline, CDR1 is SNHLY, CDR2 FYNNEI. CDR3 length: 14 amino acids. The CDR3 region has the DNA TGTGCCAGCATGGGTGGCGAAGGGGGGGATGGCTACACCTTC. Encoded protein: CASMGGEGGDGYTF.

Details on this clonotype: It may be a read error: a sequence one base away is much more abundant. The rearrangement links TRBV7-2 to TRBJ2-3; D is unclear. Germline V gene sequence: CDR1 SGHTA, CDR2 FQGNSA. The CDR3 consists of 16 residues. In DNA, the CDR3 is TGTGCCAGCAGCTTGGTTGTAGGTGGTAGCTCAGATATGCAGTATTTT. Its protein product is CASSLVVGGSSDMQYF. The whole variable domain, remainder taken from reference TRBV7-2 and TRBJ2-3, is GAGVSQSPSNKVTEKGKDVELRCDPISGHTALYWYRQSLGQGLEFLIYFQGNSAPDKSGLPSDRFSAERTGGSVSTLTIQRTQQEDSAVYLCASSLVVGGSSDMQYFGPGTRLTVL.

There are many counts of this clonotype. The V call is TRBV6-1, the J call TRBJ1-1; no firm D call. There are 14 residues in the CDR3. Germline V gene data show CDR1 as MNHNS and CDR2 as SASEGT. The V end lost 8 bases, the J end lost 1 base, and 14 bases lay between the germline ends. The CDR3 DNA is TGTGCCAGCGCAGCTGCGGGGAGGAACACTGAAGCTTTCTTT. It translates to CASAAAGRNTEAFF.

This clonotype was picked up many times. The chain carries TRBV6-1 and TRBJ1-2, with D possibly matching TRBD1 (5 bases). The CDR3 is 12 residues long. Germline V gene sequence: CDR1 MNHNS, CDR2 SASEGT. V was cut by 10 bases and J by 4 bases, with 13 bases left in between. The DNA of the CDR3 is TGTGCCACCTTGGACATTACCTATGGCTACACCTTC. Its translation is CATLDITYGYTF.

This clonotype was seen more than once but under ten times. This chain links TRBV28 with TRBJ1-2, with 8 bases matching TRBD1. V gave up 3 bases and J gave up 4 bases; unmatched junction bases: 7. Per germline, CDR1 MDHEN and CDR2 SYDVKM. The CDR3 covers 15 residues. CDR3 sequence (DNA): TGTGCCAGCAGTTTGACAATGACAGGGGTCTATGGCTACACCTTC. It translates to CASSLTMTGVYGYTF.

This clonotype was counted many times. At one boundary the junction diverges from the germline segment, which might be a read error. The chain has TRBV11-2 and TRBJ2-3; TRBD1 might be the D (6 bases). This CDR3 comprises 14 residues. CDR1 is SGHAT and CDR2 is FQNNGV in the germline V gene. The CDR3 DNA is TGTGCCAACAGCTCCAGGGGAGGCACAGATACGCAGTATTTT. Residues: CANSSRGGTDTQYF.

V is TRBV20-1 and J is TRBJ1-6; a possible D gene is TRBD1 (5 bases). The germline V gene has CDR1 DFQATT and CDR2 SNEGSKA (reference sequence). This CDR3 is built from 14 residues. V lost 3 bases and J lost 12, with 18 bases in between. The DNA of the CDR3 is TGCAGTGCTAGCCGAGGGGCCCCTAGGGGACCCCTCCACTTT. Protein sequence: CSASRGAPRGPLHF.

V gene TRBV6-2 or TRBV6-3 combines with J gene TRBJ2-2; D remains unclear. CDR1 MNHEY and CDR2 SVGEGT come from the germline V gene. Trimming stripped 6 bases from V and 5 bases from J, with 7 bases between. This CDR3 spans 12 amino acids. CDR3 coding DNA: TGTGCCAGCAGGGAGCTAACCGGGGAGCTGTTTTTT. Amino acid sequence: CASRELTGELFF.

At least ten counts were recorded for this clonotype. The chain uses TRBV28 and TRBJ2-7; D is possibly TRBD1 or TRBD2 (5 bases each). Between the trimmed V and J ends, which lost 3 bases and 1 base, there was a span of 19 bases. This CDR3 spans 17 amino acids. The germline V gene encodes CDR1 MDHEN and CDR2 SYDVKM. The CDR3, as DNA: TGTGCCAGCAGTTTCTCGGTGGTCATGAGGGGATCCTACGAGCAGTACTTC. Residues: CASSFSVVMRGSYEQYF.

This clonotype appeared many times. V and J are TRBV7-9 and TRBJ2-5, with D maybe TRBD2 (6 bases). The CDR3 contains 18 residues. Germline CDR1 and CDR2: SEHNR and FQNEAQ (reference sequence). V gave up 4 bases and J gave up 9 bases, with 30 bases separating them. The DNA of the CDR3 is TGTGCCAGCAGCTCACACGGGACTCTCGGCGGAGTGCAGGCGGCCCAGTACTTC. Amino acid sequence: CASSSHGTLGGVQAAQYF.

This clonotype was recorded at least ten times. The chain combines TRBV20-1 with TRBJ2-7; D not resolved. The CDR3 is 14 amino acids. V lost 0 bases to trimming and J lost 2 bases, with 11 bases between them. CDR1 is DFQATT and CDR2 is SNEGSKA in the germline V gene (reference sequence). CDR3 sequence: CSARDRRMTYEQYF. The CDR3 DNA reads TGCAGTGCTAGAGATCGCCGGATGACCTACGAGCAGTACTTC.

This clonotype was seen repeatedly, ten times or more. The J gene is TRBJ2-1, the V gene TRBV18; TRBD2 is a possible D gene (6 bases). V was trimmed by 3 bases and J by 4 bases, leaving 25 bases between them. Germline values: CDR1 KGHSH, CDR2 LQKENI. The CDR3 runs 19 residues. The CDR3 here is CASSPAWGSSFGGYNEQFF. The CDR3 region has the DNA TGTGCCAGCTCACCGGCCTGGGGCAGTAGTTTCGGAGGGTACAATGAGCAGTTCTTC. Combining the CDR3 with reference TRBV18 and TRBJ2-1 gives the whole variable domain NAGVMQNPRHLVRRRGQEARLRCSPMKGHSHVYWYRQLPEEGLKFMVYLQKENIIDESGMPKERFSAEFPKEGPSILRIQQVVRGDSAAYFCASSPAWGSSFGGYNEQFFGPGTRLTVL.

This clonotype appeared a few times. For the CDR3, the DNA is TGTGCCAGCAGCCGGACGGGCAGGGCTGGAAACACCATATATTTT. It translates to CASSRTGRAGNTIYF. The chain couples TRBV14 to TRBJ1-3; the D gene is possibly TRBD1 (5 bases). V lost 4 bases to trimming and J lost 2 bases, with 12 bases between them. CDR3 length: 15 amino acids. The germline V gene encodes CDR1 SGHDN and CDR2 FVKESK.

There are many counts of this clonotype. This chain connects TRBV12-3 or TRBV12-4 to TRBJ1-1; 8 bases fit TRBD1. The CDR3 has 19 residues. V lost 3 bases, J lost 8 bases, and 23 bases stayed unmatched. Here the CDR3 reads CASSLLGLDRARRGREAFF. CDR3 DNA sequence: TGTGCCAGCAGTTTGTTAGGGTTGGACAGGGCAAGAAGAGGTAGAGAAGCTTTCTTT.

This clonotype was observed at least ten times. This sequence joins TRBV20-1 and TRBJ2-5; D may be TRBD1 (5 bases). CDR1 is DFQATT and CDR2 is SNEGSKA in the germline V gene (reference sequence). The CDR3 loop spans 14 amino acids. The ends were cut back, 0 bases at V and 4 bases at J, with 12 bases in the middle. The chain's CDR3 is CSARDGARRETQYF. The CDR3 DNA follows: TGCAGTGCTAGAGATGGGGCCAGGCGAGAGACCCAGTACTTC.

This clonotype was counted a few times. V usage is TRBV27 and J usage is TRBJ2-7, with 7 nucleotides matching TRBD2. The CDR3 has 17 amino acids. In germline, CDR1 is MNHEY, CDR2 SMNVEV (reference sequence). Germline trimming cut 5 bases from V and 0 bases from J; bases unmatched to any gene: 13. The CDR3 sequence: CASSTLRAQRDSYEQYF. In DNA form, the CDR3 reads TGTGCCAGCAGTACTCTCCGGGCCCAGCGGGACTCCTACGAGCAGTACTTC.

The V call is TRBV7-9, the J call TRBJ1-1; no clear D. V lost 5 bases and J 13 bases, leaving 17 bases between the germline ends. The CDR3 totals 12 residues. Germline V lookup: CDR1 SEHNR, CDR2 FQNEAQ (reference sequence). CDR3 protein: CASSEEDLPGFF. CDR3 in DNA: TGTGCCAGCAGCGAAGAGGACCTACCTGGTTTCTTT. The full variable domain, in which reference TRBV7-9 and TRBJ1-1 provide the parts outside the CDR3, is DTGVSQNPRHKITKRGQNVTFRCDPISEHNRLYWYRQTLGQGPEFLTYFQNEAQLEKSRLLSDRFSAERPKGSFSTLEIQRTEQGDSAMYLCASSEEDLPGFFGQGTRLTVV.

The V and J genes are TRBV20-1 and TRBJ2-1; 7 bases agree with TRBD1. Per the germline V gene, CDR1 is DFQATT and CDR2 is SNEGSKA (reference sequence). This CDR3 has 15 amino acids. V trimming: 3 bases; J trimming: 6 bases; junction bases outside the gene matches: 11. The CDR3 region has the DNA TGCAGTGCTAGCTCTGGACAGGTCCCATCCAATGAGCAGTTCTTC. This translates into CSASSGQVPSNEQFF.

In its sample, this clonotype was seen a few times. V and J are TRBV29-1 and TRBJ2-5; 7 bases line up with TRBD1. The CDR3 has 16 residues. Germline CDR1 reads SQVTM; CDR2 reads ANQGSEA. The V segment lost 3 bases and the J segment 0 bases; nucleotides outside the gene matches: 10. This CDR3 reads CSVEGQGVWYQETQYF. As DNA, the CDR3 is TGCAGCGTTGAGGGGCAGGGGGTATGGTACCAAGAGACCCAGTACTTC.

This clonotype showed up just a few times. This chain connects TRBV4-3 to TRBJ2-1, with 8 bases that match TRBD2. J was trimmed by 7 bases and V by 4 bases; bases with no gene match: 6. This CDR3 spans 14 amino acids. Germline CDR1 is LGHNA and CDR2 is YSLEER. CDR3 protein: CASSPGGGWNEQFF. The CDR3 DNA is TGCGCCAGCAGCCCCGGGGGGGGGTGGAATGAGCAGTTCTTC.

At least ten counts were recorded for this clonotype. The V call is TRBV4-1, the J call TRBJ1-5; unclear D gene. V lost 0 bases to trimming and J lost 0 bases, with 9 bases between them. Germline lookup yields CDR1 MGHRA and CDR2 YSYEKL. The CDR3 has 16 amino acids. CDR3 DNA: TGCGCCAGCAGCCAAGAGGAATCATATAGCAATCAGCCCCAGCATTTT. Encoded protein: CASSQEESYSNQPQHF.

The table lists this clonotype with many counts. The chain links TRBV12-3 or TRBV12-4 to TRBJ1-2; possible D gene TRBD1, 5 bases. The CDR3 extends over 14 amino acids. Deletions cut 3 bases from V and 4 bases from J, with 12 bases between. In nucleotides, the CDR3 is TGTGCCAGCAGTTTTGGGGCGGGAGGCTATGGCTACACCTTC. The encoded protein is CASSFGAGGYGYTF.

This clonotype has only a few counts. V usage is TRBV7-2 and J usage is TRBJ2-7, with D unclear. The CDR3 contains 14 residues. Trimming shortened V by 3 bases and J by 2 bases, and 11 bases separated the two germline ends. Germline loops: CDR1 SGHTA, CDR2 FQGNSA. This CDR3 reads CASSFLANAYEQYF. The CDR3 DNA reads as TGTGCCAGCAGCTTCCTGGCGAACGCCTACGAGCAGTACTTC.

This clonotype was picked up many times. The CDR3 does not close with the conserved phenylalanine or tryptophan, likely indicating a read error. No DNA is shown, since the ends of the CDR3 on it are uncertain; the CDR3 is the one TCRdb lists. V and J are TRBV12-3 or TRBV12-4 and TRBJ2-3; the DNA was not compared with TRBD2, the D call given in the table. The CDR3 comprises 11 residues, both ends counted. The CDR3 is CASSLGRALNI.

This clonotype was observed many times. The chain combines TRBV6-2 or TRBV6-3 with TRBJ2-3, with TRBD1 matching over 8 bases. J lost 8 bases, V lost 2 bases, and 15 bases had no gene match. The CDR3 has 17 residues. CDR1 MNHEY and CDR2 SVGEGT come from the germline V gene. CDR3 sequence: CASSYPGQGHRFATQYF. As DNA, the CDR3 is TGTGCCAGCAGTTACCCCGGACAGGGACATCGGTTTGCTACGCAGTATTTT.